The sequence of this T cell receptor (beta chain) was determined in a study of shared clonotypes between healthy human individuals. In the study overall: The donors, two women and a few men, were aged 18 to 49.

This clone has only one observation. The germline V gene has CDR1 SGHRS and CDR2 YFSETQ. Trimming cost V 0 bases and J 5 bases; bases outside gene matches: 4. The CDR3 sequence is 15 residues long. A split of CD4+ cells into CD45RA+ naive and CD45RA-negative memory subsets was performed. Assay runs were performed at deep level. As handled by the study authors: ImmunoSEQ sequences covered only the junction and lacked quality scores; filtering therefore differed. The repertoire was sequenced with immunoSEQ multiplex PCR; TCRdb's copy has only in-frame clones and lacks some. That table supplies the V and J calls and clone size; D and trimming were determined from the DNA. The table records about 2 million clones, roughly 96% of them present only once.

The chain employs TRBV5-1 and TRBJ2-3, with 9 bases that match TRBD2. This TCR was sampled from a man aged 18 to 30 in good health. The sample taken for sequencing was naive CD4+ T cells sorted from blood. Subset indicated: CD45RA+ positively selected. The CDR3 loop reads CASSLGAGGRDTQYF. CDR3 in DNA: TGCGCCAGCAGCTTGGGAGCGGGAGGACGAGATACGCAGTATTTT. Supplemented by reference TRBV5-1 and TRBJ2-3, the full variable domain reads KAGVTQTPRYLIKTRGQQVTLSCSPISGHRSVSWYQQTPGQGLQFLFEYFSETQRNKGNFPGRFSGRQFSNSRSEMNVSTLELGDSALYLCASSLGAGGRDTQYFGPGTRLTVL.